These 15 T cell receptor beta chains share one sample of origin, sequenced in a study of OX40 agonist ivuxolimab in advanced cancers. The assay was immunoSEQ multiplex PCR, and TCRdb's table has in-frame clones only and misses some. The sample records 65,000 to 75,000 clones, around 86% being singletons. This material consisted of CD4+ or CD8+ T cells sorted from blood, taken in a trial of the OX40 agonist ivuxolimab. The receptors were sampled from an adult with an advanced solid tumor such as melanoma, head and neck, liver or kidney cancer.

The V call is TRBV4-1, the J call TRBJ2-3; D is unclear. Looked up from germline, CDR1 is MGHRA and CDR2 is YSYEKL. CDR3 length: 14 residues. V was shortened by 0 bases and J by 7 bases, with 11 bases between the two germline ends. CDR3 residues: CASSQDPTRNTQYF. The DNA of the CDR3 is TGCGCCAGCAGCCAAGACCCTACAAGGAATACGCAGTATTTT.

The chain carries TRBV29-1 and TRBJ2-7, with a tentative D call TRBD2 (5 bases). V lost 0 bases to trimming and J lost 2 bases, with 11 bases between them. The germline gives CDR1 SQVTM, CDR2 ANQGSEA. The CDR3 consists of 14 residues. The chain's CDR3 is CSVEERTGTYEQYF. CDR3 in DNA: TGCAGCGTTGAAGAGAGGACGGGGACCTACGAGCAGTACTTC.

V gene TRBV4-1 combines with J gene TRBJ1-2; 12 bases are shared with TRBD1. V shed 4 bases, J shed 10 bases, and the junction held 7 bases outside the gene matches. This CDR3 spans 14 amino acids. Germline CDR1 MGHRA, CDR2 YSYEKL. The CDR3 region has the DNA TGCGCCAGCAGCCTCCCCGGGACAGGGGGCTTCTACACCTTC. It is translated as CASSLPGTGGFYTF.

The chain joins TRBV7-9 to TRBJ1-4; 10 bases are shared with TRBD1. The CDR3 sequence is 15 residues long. With 1 base clipped from V and 8 bases from J, the junction kept 4 bases outside the gene matches. The germline gives CDR1 SEHNR, CDR2 FQNEAQ (reference sequence). This CDR3 reads CASSLGQGAREKLFF. The CDR3 coding sequence is TGTGCCAGCAGCTTAGGACAGGGGGCGCGAGAAAAACTGTTTTTT. Based on the CDR3 plus reference TRBV7-9 and TRBJ1-4, the full variable domain is DTGVSQNPRHKITKRGQNVTFRCDPISEHNRLYWYRQTLGQGPEFLTYFQNEAQLEKSRLLSDRFSAERPKGSFSTLEIQRTEQGDSAMYLCASSLGQGAREKLFFGSGTQLSVL.

The J gene is TRBJ1-3, the V gene TRBV19; 7 positions match TRBD1. Looked up from germline, CDR1 is LNHDA and CDR2 is SQIVND (reference sequence). This CDR3 spans 14 amino acids. J was trimmed by 2 bases and V by 3 bases; bases with no gene match: 1. CDR3 sequence: CASSMTGTGNTIYF. CDR3 nucleotide sequence: TGTGCCAGTAGTATGACAGGGACTGGAAACACCATATATTTT.

The chain recombines TRBV6-6 with TRBJ2-3; TRBD2 matches 8 bases. V trimming: 10 bases; J trimming: 0 bases; junction bases outside the gene matches: 9. The CDR3 has 15 amino acids. Germline CDR1 and CDR2: MNHNY and SVGAGI (reference sequence). CDR3 in DNA: TGTGCCACCACAATCGGGGGGGTTAGCACAGATACGCAGTATTTT. It yields the protein CATTIGGVSTDTQYF.

V and J are TRBV5-6 and TRBJ2-7, with TRBD2 as a possible D gene (6 bases). V was trimmed by 7 bases and J by 2 bases, leaving 10 bases between them. This CDR3 is built from 12 residues. Per the germline V gene, CDR1 is SGHDT and CDR2 is YYEEEE. For the CDR3, the DNA is TGTGCCAGCCGAGGCGGGACCTACGAGCAGTACTTC. This codes for CASRGGTYEQYF.

The chain couples TRBV7-7 to TRBJ2-5; 11 positions match TRBD2. Germline lookup yields CDR1 SSHAT and CDR2 FNYEAQ (reference sequence). CDR3 length equals 15 residues. V shed 1 base and J 3 bases; nucleotides not matched to a gene: 1. This chain's CDR3 is CASSLEGLAEETQYF. For the CDR3, the DNA is TGTGCCAGCAGCTTAGAGGGACTAGCGGAAGAGACCCAGTACTTC.

The chain combines TRBV6-5 with TRBJ2-3; a possible D gene is TRBD1 (5 bases). From germline, CDR1 is MNHEY and CDR2 SVGAGI. Deletions cut 4 bases from V and 4 bases from J, with 15 bases between. The CDR3 totals 15 residues. CDR3 sequence reads: CASSFKGYGPDTQYF. The CDR3 nucleotides are TGTGCCAGCAGTTTCAAGGGGTATGGCCCAGATACGCAGTATTTT.

The chain uses TRBV7-6 and TRBJ2-1; a possible D gene is TRBD2 (6 bases). The CDR3 contains 13 residues. The germline V gene has CDR1 SGHVS and CDR2 FNYEAQ. Trimming removed 2 bases at V and 12 bases at J, with 14 bases between. This CDR3 reads CASSLSFGTSQFF. The CDR3 coding sequence is TGTGCCAGCAGCTTAAGCTTTGGGACTTCGCAGTTCTTC.

Note on this clone: The sample holds other DNA sequences that translate to the same CDR3. The V call is TRBV6-1, the J call TRBJ1-2; no firm D call. Deletions cut 1 base from V and 2 bases from J, with 11 bases between. The CDR3 is 15 residues long. Germline V gives CDR1 MNHNS, CDR2 SASEGT. The CDR3 DNA reads as TGTGCCAGCAGTGAAGGATGGGGTCAGAACTATGGCTACACCTTC. It is translated as CASSEGWGQNYGYTF.

The chain links TRBV19 to TRBJ1-2; TRBD1 might be the D (6 bases). This CDR3 is built from 16 residues. The germline gives CDR1 LNHDA, CDR2 SQIVND (reference sequence). With 6 bases removed from V and 2 bases from J, the gap between germline ends came to 19 bases. The CDR3 region is CASRLTTRGINYGYTF. The CDR3 coding sequence is TGTGCCAGTAGACTAACTACCAGGGGTATCAACTATGGCTACACCTTC.

The chain combines TRBV7-9 with TRBJ2-7; D is perhaps TRBD1 (6 bases). CDR1 is SEHNR and CDR2 is FQNEAQ in the germline V gene (reference sequence). V was shortened by 5 bases and J by 6 bases, with 11 bases between the two germline ends. This CDR3 has 12 residues. CDR3 coding DNA: TGTGCCAGCAGCGGGGGCTACGGCGAGCAGTACTTC. This translates into CASSGGYGEQYF.

The V gene is TRBV28, the J gene TRBJ2-7, with 8 bases fitting TRBD1. Germline CDR1 is MDHEN and CDR2 is SYDVKM. The CDR3 extends over 11 amino acids. Germline trimming cut 7 bases from V and 6 bases from J; bases unmatched to any gene: 2. CDR3 in DNA: TGTGCCAGCAATACAGGGGGCGAGCAGTACGTC. The encoded protein is CASNTGGEQYV.

The chain combines TRBV27 with TRBJ2-6; D gene ambiguous. There are 14 residues in the CDR3. The V gene lost 7 bases and the J gene lost 1 base, with 8 bases spanning the gap. From germline, CDR1 is MNHEY and CDR2 SMNVEV (reference sequence). The CDR3 coding sequence is TGTGCCAGCAAAAGGGAATCTGGGGCCAACGTCCTGACTTTC. Protein: CASKRESGANVLTF.